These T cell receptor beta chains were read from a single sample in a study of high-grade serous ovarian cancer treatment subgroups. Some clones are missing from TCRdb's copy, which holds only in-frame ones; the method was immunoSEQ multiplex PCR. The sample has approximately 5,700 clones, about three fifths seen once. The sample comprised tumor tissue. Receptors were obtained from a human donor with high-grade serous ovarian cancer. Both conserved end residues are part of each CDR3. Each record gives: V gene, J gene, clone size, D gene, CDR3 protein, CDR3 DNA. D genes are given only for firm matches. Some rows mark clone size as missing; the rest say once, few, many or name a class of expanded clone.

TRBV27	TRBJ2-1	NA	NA	CASSSWRGGAYNEQFF	TGTGCCAGCAGTTCCTGGCGGGGTGGGGCCTACAATGAGCAGTTCTTC
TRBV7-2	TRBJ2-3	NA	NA	CASSLPPGQLLPDTQYF	TGTGCCAGCAGCTTGCCACCTGGACAGCTACTCCCAGATACGCAGTATTTT
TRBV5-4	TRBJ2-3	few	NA	CASSLEGTRGDAQYF	TGTGCCAGCAGCTTGGAGGGCACCCGAGGGGATGCGCAGTATTTT
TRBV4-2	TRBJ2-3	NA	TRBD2	CASSQDRAGGPMDTQYF	TGTGCCAGCAGCCAAGATCGGGCGGGGGGCCCGATGGATACGCAGTATTTT
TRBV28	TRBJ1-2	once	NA	CASSQAPTTRGYTF	TGTGCCAGCAGTCAGGCGCCGACCACGAGAGGCTACACCTTC
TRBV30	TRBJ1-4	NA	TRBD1	CAWSVGDSNEKLFF	TGTGCCTGGAGTGTAGGGGACAGCAATGAAAAACTGTTTTTT
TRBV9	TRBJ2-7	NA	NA	CASKRGTSSPGDEQYF	TGTGCCAGCAAGAGGGGGACATCCTCCCCGGGGGACGAGCAGTACTTC
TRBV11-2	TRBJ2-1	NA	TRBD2	CASSRPGLAGNEQFF	TGTGCCAGCAGCCGGCCGGGACTAGCGGGCAATGAGCAGTTCTTC
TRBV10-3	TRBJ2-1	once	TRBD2	CAISGRTSGGTHNEQFF	TGTGCCATCAGTGGTAGGACTAGCGGGGGGACTCACAATGAGCAGTTCTTC
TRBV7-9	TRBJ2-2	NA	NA	CASSPEGRGELFF	TGTGCCAGCAGCCCGGAGGGGCGAGGGGAGCTGTTTTTT
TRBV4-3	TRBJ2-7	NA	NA	CASSQWRGVSYEQYF	TGCGCCAGCAGCCAATGGAGAGGGGTCTCCTACGAGCAGTACTTC
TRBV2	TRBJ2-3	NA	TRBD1	CASSDGTGIYDTQYF	TGTGCCAGCAGTGATGGGACAGGCATTTATGATACGCAGTATTTT
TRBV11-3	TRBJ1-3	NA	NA	CASSAGIGNTIYF	TGTGCCAGCAGCGCAGGGATCGGAAACACCATATATTTT
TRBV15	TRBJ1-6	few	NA	CATSRERGQTPLHF	TGTGCCACCAGCAGAGAGAGGGGCCAAACACCCCTCCACTTT
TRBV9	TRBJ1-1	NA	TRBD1	CASSILRDSEAFF	TGTGCCAGCAGCATCCTCCGGGACAGTGAAGCTTTCTTT
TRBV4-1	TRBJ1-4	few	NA	CASSQEGGLGEKLFF	TGCGCCAGCAGCCAAGAGGGAGGGTTGGGGGAAAAACTGTTTTTT
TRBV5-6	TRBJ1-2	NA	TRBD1	CASSGPDRVNYGYTF	TGTGCCAGCAGCGGACCGGACAGGGTTAACTATGGCTACACCTTC
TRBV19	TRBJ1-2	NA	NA	CASSAHRDYGYTF	TGTGCCAGTAGTGCACACAGAGATTATGGCTACACCTTC
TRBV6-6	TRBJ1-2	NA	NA	CASGGANQNYGYTF	TGTGCCAGCGGAGGGGCGAATCAAAACTATGGCTACACCTTC
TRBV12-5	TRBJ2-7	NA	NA	CASAPEARSSYEQYF	TGTGCTAGTGCCCCGGAGGCAAGGAGCTCCTACGAGCAGTACTTC
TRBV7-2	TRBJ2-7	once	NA	CASSLDGSNSYEQYF	TGTGCCAGCAGCTTGGACGGATCTAACTCCTACGAGCAGTACTTC
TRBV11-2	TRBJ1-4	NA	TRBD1	CASSFMTGEKLFF	TGTGCCAGCAGTTTTATGACAGGGGAAAAACTGTTTTTT
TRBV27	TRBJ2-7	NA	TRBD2	CASSLAGGYEQYF	TGTGCCAGCAGTCTAGCGGGGGGCTACGAGCAGTACTTC
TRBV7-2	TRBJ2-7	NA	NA	CASSSRVSSYEQYF	TGTGCCAGCAGCTCTAGGGTAAGCTCCTACGAGCAGTACTTC
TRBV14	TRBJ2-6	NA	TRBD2	CASSQAPARGGASGANVLTF	TGTGCCAGCAGCCAAGCCCCGGCCCGCGGGGGGGCATCTGGGGCCAACGTCCTGACTTTC
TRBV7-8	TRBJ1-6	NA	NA	CASSLANSGNSPLHF	TGTGCCAGCAGCTTAGCCAACAGCGGGAATTCACCCCTCCACTTT
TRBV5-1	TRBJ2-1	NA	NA	CASSSRGVGGGEQFF	TGCGCCAGCAGCTCAAGAGGGGTTGGAGGGGGTGAGCAGTTCTTC
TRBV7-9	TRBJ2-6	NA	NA	CASSFEGSANVLTF	TGTGCCAGCAGCTTTGAGGGGAGTGCCAACGTCCTGACTTTC
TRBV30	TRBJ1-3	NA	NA	CAAHVGGIWSGNTIYF	TGTGCCGCCCATGTGGGGGGAATATGGTCTGGAAACACCATATATTTT
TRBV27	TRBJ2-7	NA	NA	CASSKGGRNEQYF	TGTGCCAGCAGTAAGGGGGGGAGAAACGAGCAGTACTTC
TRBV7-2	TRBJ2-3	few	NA	CASSLNGDTQYF	TGTGCCAGCAGCTTAAATGGAGATACGCAGTATTTT
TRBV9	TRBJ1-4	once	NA	CASNRGANEKLFF	TGTGCCAGCAACCGGGGGGCTAATGAAAAACTGTTTTTT
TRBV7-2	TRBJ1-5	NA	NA	CASSPQGLINQPQHF	TGTGCCAGCAGCCCACAAGGGTTGATCAATCAGCCCCAGCATTTT
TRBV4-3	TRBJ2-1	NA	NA	CASSQGGEQFF	TGCGCCAGCAGCCAAGGGGGCGAGCAGTTCTTC
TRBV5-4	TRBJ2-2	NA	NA	CASSWGRGFEEAGELFF	TGTGCCAGCAGCTGGGGGCGGGGTTTTGAGGAAGCCGGGGAGCTGTTTTTT
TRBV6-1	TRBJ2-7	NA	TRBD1	CASSEAPPGQGYEQYF	TGTGCCAGCAGTGAAGCGCCCCCGGGACAGGGATACGAGCAGTACTTC
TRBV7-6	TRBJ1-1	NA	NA	CASSSGTSNTEAFF	TGTGCCAGCAGCTCCGGAACATCGAACACTGAAGCTTTCTTT
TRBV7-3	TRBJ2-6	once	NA	CASGRSGANVLTF	TGTGCCAGCGGGAGGTCCGGGGCCAACGTCCTGACTTTC
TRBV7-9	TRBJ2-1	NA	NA	CASSLAGAYNEQFF	TGTGCCAGCAGCTTAGCGGGGGCCTACAATGAGCAGTTCTTC
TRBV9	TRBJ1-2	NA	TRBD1	CASSPRGDYGYTF	TGTGCCAGCAGCCCCAGGGGGGATTATGGCTACACCTTC
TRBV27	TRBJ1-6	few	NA	CASREVGSPLHF	TGTGCCAGCAGGGAGGTTGGATCACCCCTCCACTTT
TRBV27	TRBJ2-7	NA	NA	CASSPRWGTDLYEQYF	TGTGCCAGCAGTCCGCGGTGGGGGACGGATCTATACGAGCAGTACTTC
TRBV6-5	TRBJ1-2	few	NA	CASSLQGPYGYTF	TGTGCCAGCAGTTTACAGGGACCCTATGGCTACACCTTC
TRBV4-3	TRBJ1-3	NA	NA	CASSQDRTQGRLGNTIYF	TGCGCCAGCAGCCAAGATCGGACACAGGGCAGACTTGGAAACACCATATATTTT
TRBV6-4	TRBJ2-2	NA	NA	CASSGTENTGELFF	TGTGCCAGCAGTGGGACAGAGAACACCGGGGAGCTGTTTTTT
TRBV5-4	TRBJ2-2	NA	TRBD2	CASSLRLAGGGAGELFF	TGTGCCAGCAGCTTGAGACTAGCGGGGGGCGGGGCCGGGGAGCTGTTTTTT
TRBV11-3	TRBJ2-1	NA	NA	CASSLGVLDEQFF	TGTGCCAGCAGCTTAGGCGTTTTGGATGAGCAGTTCTTC
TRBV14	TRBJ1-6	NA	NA	CASTGQRNSPLHF	TGTGCCAGCACTGGACAGCGGAATTCACCCCTCCACTTT
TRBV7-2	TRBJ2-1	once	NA	CASSPRRTIRQEQFF	TGTGCCAGCAGCCCTCGCAGGACTATTCGTCAGGAGCAGTTCTTC
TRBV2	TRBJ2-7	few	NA	CASSEAGEQYF	TGTGCCAGCAGTGAGGCGGGCGAGCAGTACTTC
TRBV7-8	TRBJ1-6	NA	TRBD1	CASSVRSGGRTDSPLHF	TGTGCCAGCAGCGTCCGATCAGGGGGGCGGACGGACTCACCCCTCCACTTT